The T cell receptor beta chain described here comes from a study of T cell responses to AZD1222 COVID-19 vaccine. Study-level information: Analysis merged second doses at about 4 or about 12 weeks.

From germline, CDR1 is SGHAT and CDR2 FQNNGV. The V and J ends lost 1 base and 5 bases respectively, with 15 bases between them. This CDR3 region has 15 residues. Concerning this clone itself: Its antigen remains unidentified.

Overall study results and limits: Donors were chiefly white British, with a greater number of females, and clonal diversity was perhaps underestimated. Repertoire collection took place solely once the T cell response had peaked.

Using immunoSEQ multiplex PCR, the repertoire was profiled, and TCRdb retains in-frame clones only, with some absent. The sample lists about 120,000 clones, about 87% occurring once. The sequence came from an adult in good health. The input for sequencing was peripheral blood, taken on day 0 of AZD1222 vaccination. The chain combines TRBV11-2 with TRBJ2-7; D is perhaps TRBD1 or TRBD2 (7 bases each). As DNA, the CDR3 is TGTGCCAGCAGCTTAGGGGCAGGGGGGGGTGACGAGCAGTACTTC. Translating gives CASSLGAGGGDEQYF.